Listed below are T cell receptor beta chains from one sample, sequenced in a study of blood T cell repertoires in COVID-19. Produced via immunoSEQ multiplex PCR; TCRdb's table is partial and in-frame only. Here the sample spans roughly 200,000 clones, about 89% being singletons. The sample comprised peripheral blood. All receptors come from a man aged 35 to 55 with acute or convalescent COVID-19. Each CDR3 is given with its conserved first and last residue. Each record gives: clone size, J gene, V gene, D gene, CDR3 DNA, CDR3 protein. D genes are given only for firm matches. The size field is filled for only some rows; it gives once, few, many or a size class.

NA,TRBJ2-1,TRBV6-4,TRBD2,TGTGCCAGCAGTGCGACTAGCGGGGTGAGCTCCTACAATGAGCAGTTCTTC,CASSATSGVSSYNEQFF
NA,TRBJ2-5,TRBV5-3,NA,TGTGCCAGAATGGAGGGCAGGCGAGGAGAGACCCAGTACTTC,CARMEGRRGETQYF
NA,TRBJ1-1,TRBV20-1,NA,TGCAGTGCTAGAAAAACTCTTGAAGCTTTCTTT,CSARKTLEAFF
once,TRBJ2-7,TRBV19,TRBD1,TGTGCCAGTAGTATAGTCCGAGGACAGGCACAATCCTACGAGCAGTACTTC,CASSIVRGQAQSYEQYF
NA,TRBJ2-7,TRBV2,NA,TGTGCCAGCCGAGGCGGGGTCCACGAGCAGTACTTC,CASRGGVHEQYF
NA,TRBJ2-3,TRBV28,NA,TGTGCCAGCAGTCATCAGGTCGGCACAGATACGCAGTATTTT,CASSHQVGTDTQYF
NA,TRBJ2-1,TRBV18,TRBD2,TGTGCCAGCTCACGGGAGGGACCACCCAATGAGCAGTTCTTC,CASSREGPPNEQFF
NA,TRBJ2-1,TRBV6-6,NA,TGTGCCAGCAGTTCACAGGTTAATGAGCAGTTCTTC,CASSSQVNEQFF
NA,TRBJ2-1,TRBV7-9,NA,TGTGCCAGCAGCACCTCAGGGATGTACTGGGATCGCCCCAATGAGCAGTTCTTC,CASSTSGMYWDRPNEQFF
NA,TRBJ1-2,TRBV6-4,NA,TGTGCCAGCAGTCCCGTGATAGGGAGCGTCTATGGCTACACCTTC,CASSPVIGSVYGYTF
NA,TRBJ2-7,TRBV3-1/TRBV3-2,TRBD2,TGTGCCAGCAGCCAAAAGCGGGGGGCCTCCTACGAGCAGTACTTC,CASSQKRGASYEQYF
once,TRBJ2-6,TRBV15,NA,TGTGCCACCAGCAGAGACCCCCAGGTGGCCGGGGCCAACGTCCTGACTTTC,CATSRDPQVAGANVLTF
NA,TRBJ1-1,TRBV3-1/TRBV3-2,TRBD1,TGTGCCAGCAGCCAAGTCGCAGGGGGCAGGAACACTGAAGCTTTCTTT,CASSQVAGGRNTEAFF
NA,TRBJ2-2,TRBV27,TRBD1,TGTGCCAGCAGTTTAGACCGGGACAGGGGGCGCCGGACCGGGGAGCTGTTTTTT,CASSLDRDRGRRTGELFF
once,TRBJ2-1,TRBV6-4,TRBD1,TGTGCCAGCAGTGACACGACAGGGGGCAATGAGCAGTTCTTC,CASSDTTGGNEQFF
NA,TRBJ2-1,TRBV11-2,TRBD1,TGTGCCAGCAGCTTGGACAGGGTGAATGAGCAGTTCTTC,CASSLDRVNEQFF
NA,TRBJ1-1,TRBV10-3,NA,TGTGCCATCACCCGGGGGACTGAAGCTTTCTTT,CAITRGTEAFF
NA,TRBJ1-5,TRBV30,TRBD1,TGTGCCTGGAGCCGGGGACAGGGGACCTTAGGGCAGCCCCAGCATTTT,CAWSRGQGTLGQPQHF
NA,TRBJ2-1,TRBV4-3,TRBD2,TGCGCCAGCAGCCCAAGAGAGGGACTAGCGGGGGGCCGGAGCTCCTACAATGAGCAGTTCTTC,CASSPREGLAGGRSSYNEQFF
NA,TRBJ2-5,TRBV12-3/TRBV12-4,TRBD1,TGTGCCAGCAGTAGGGAGGACAGGGTCTCCCAGTACTTC,CASSREDRVSQYF
NA,TRBJ1-1,TRBV12-3/TRBV12-4,NA,TGTGCCAGCAGTTTGCGGGACAACACTGAAGCTTTCTTT,CASSLRDNTEAFF
NA,TRBJ2-1,TRBV4-2,TRBD2,TGTGCCAGCAGCCCCTTGGGACTAGCGCTTTACAATGAGCAGTTCTTC,CASSPLGLALYNEQFF
NA,TRBJ2-5,TRBV7-6,NA,TGTGCCAGCAGCTTTCAACGGGGCCAAGAGACCCAGTACTTC,CASSFQRGQETQYF